This record concerns one T cell receptor beta chain sequence. The method was immunoSEQ multiplex PCR; TCRdb's version includes in-frame clones alone and lacks a portion of them. The repertoire holds more than 400,000 clones, with roughly nine tenths as singletons. The data are from a study of blood T cell repertoires in COVID-19. Germline V gene data show CDR1 as SGHVS and CDR2 as FQNEAQ. The ends were cut back, 5 bases at V and 4 bases at J, with 14 bases in the middle. The CDR3 covers 14 residues. This clonotype was obtained from a woman aged 18-35 years who had recovered from COVID-19. The specimen sequenced was PBMCs or T cells enriched from blood (not recorded which). The chain couples TRBV7-8 to TRBJ1-2; tentatively, D is TRBD1 (6 bases). The CDR3 loop reads CASSTRQAPYGYTF. The CDR3 nucleotides read TGTGCCAGCAGCACGCGACAGGCCCCCTATGGCTACACCTTC.